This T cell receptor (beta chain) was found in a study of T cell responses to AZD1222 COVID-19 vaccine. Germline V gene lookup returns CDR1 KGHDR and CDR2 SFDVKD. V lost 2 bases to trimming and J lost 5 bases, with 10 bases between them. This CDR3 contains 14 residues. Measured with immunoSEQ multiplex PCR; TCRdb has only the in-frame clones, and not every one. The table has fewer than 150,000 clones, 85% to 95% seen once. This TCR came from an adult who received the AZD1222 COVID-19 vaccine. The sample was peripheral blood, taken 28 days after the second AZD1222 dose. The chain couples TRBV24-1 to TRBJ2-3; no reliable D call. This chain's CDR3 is CATSDSPLGDTQYF. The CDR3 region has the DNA TGTGCCACCAGTGATTCGCCCCTGGGAGATACGCAGTATTTT.